This passage covers 32 T cell receptor beta chains from one sample sequenced in a study of control samples from healthy donors and cancer patients. Repertoires were generated with immunoSEQ multiplex PCR, while TCRdb's copy carries only in-frame clones and drops some. The sample consists of approximately 46,000 clones, about 90% of them appearing once. Sequences were obtained from PBMCs. The receptor set was obtained from a woman aged 60-70 years with lung cancer.

The V and J genes are TRBV19 and TRBJ1-2; possible D gene TRBD1, 6 bases. V lost 3 bases and J 3 bases, leaving 14 bases between the germline ends. The germline V gene has CDR1 LNHDA and CDR2 SQIVND (reference sequence). The CDR3 covers 15 residues. The CDR3 region is CASSIGGTSDYGYTF. CDR3 in DNA: TGTGCCAGTAGTATCGGCGGGACATCCGACTATGGCTACACCTTC.

The chain has TRBV4-3 and TRBJ2-7, with a tentative D call TRBD2 (5 bases). Per germline, CDR1 LGHNA and CDR2 YSLEER. The CDR3 runs 17 residues. Trimming took 4 bases from V and 7 from J, leaving 26 bases between them. CDR3 sequence (DNA): TGCGCCAGCAGCCTCAATCTGGTAGCCGAGCTGGGAGCGGAGCAGTACTTC. Protein: CASSLNLVAELGAEQYF.

The rearrangement uses TRBV5-5 and TRBJ1-6; TRBD1 is a possible D gene (6 bases). Germline V gives CDR1 SGHKS, CDR2 YYEKEE (reference sequence). The V end lost 1 base, the J end lost 6 bases, and 14 bases lay between the germline ends. The CDR3 is 16 amino acids. Here the CDR3 reads CASSLMAGVSNSPLHF. CDR3 coding DNA: TGTGCCAGCAGCTTGATGGCAGGGGTCTCTAATTCACCCCTCCACTTT.

The V and J genes are TRBV24-1 and TRBJ2-6; D is uncertain. CDR1 and CDR2 (germline): KGHDR, SFDVKD. There are 17 residues in the CDR3. Trimming cost V 4 bases and J 0 bases, with 12 bases left between them. CDR3 loop: CATSEAGHYSGANVLTF. CDR3 DNA sequence: TGTGCCACCAGTGAAGCAGGCCATTACTCTGGGGCCAACGTCCTGACTTTC.

This chain joins TRBV19 and TRBJ2-7; no clear D. This CDR3 spans 13 amino acids. From germline, CDR1 is LNHDA and CDR2 SQIVND (reference sequence). V dropped 7 bases and J dropped 0 bases, with 10 bases sitting between them. As DNA, the CDR3 is TGTGCCAGTAAACCGGACCACTCCTACGAGCAGTACTTC. Amino acids: CASKPDHSYEQYF.

This clone was counted a single time. The V and J genes are TRBV30 and TRBJ1-2; D is unclear. This CDR3 spans 12 amino acids. Trimming took 3 bases from V and 4 from J, leaving 9 bases between them. Per germline, CDR1 GTSNPN and CDR2 SVGIG (reference sequence). The CDR3 here is CAWRHISYGYTF. DNA for the CDR3: TGTGCCTGGAGGCATATCAGCTATGGCTACACCTTC.

The V call is TRBV18, the J call TRBJ2-5, with TRBD2 matching over 9 bases. J gave up 5 bases and V 2 bases, and 3 bases lay outside the gene matches. Germline CDR1 reads KGHSH; CDR2 reads LQKENI. This CDR3 spans 14 amino acids. CDR3 DNA sequence: TGTGCCAGCTCACCAACGAGCGGGAGGGAGACCCAGTACTTC. Translation gives CASSPTSGRETQYF.

The rearrangement uses TRBV9 and TRBJ1-5; D gene uncertain. Germline V CDR1 and CDR2: SGDLS, YYNGEE. The CDR3 runs 15 residues. V was trimmed by 0 bases and J by 3 bases, leaving 10 bases between them. CDR3 in DNA: TGTGCCAGCAGCGTAGGGCCAGAACCCAATCAGCCCCAGCATTTT. This translates into CASSVGPEPNQPQHF.

V usage is TRBV7-3 and J usage is TRBJ2-1; D unresolved. Germline V gene lookup returns CDR1 SGHTA and CDR2 FQGTGA. The CDR3 runs to 15 residues. Trimming took off 2 bases at V and 0 bases at J, with 8 bases between the two ends. The CDR3 DNA follows: TGTGCCAGCAGCTTAGATGGAAGCTCCTACAATGAGCAGTTCTTC. Amino acid sequence: CASSLDGSSYNEQFF.

This sequence joins TRBV5-4 and TRBJ2-5; a weak D match, TRBD2 (5 bases). The ends were cut back, 4 bases at V and 4 bases at J, with 20 bases in the middle. The length of the CDR3 is 16 residues. CDR1 and CDR2 from the germline V gene are SGHNT and YYREEE (reference sequence). This CDR3 reads CASSLDPTEGGETQYF. CDR3 nucleotides: TGTGCCAGCAGCCTTGACCCCACAGAGGGTGGAGAGACCCAGTACTTC. Full variable domain (outside the CDR3, taken from reference TRBV5-4 and TRBJ2-5): ETGVTQSPTHLIKTRGQQVTLRCSSQSGHNTVSWYQQALGQGPQFIFQYYREEENGRGNFPPRFSGLQFPNYSSELNVNALELDDSALYLCASSLDPTEGGETQYFGPGTRLLVL.

The chain carries TRBV6-5 and TRBJ1-5; D unresolved. This CDR3 is 13 amino acids long. Germline-derived CDR1 and CDR2 are MNHEY and SVGAGI. Trimming took 6 bases from V and 5 from J, leaving 11 bases between them. DNA for the CDR3: TGTGCCAGCAGGGGCCAACAACATCAGCCCCAGCATTTT. Its translation is CASRGQQHQPQHF.

J is TRBJ2-1 and V is TRBV2; TRBD1 might be the D (6 bases). This CDR3 has 17 amino acids. Trimming pared 0 bases from V and 9 bases from J, leaving 21 bases between. Germline V lookup: CDR1 SNHLY, CDR2 FYNNEI. In DNA form, the CDR3 reads TGTGCCAGCAGTGAAGCAACCGGGACATTGAGGGTAATTGAGCAGTTCTTC. Translation: CASSEATGTLRVIEQFF.

The chain uses TRBV9 and TRBJ1-6; 9 bases are a match to TRBD1. V lost 3 bases and J lost 5; bases outside the gene matches: 3. This CDR3 region has 15 residues. Per the germline V gene, CDR1 is SGDLS and CDR2 is YYNGEE. DNA for the CDR3: TGTGCCAGCAGCGCCCGGGACAGGGATAATTCACCCCTCCACTTT. Translation gives CASSARDRDNSPLHF.

The table lists this clone with a few counts. The chain combines TRBV20-1 with TRBJ2-5; D remains ambiguous. This CDR3 has 15 residues. The germline V and J ends were trimmed by 3 bases and 1 base, with 15 bases remaining between them. Germline loops: CDR1 DFQATT, CDR2 SNEGSKA (reference sequence). Here the CDR3 DNA reads TGCAGTGCTAGTAGGGCACAAGCCTTCCAAGAGACCCAGTACTTC. It encodes CSASRAQAFQETQYF.

The chain uses TRBV5-5 and TRBJ2-1; 13 bases map to TRBD2. V dropped 4 bases and J dropped 8; count of bases not matched to a gene: 6. The CDR3 loop spans 15 amino acids. CDR1 SGHKS and CDR2 YYEKEE come from the germline V gene (reference sequence). The CDR3 sequence is CASSALAGGPDEQFF. The CDR3 nucleotides read TGTGCCAGCAGCGCACTAGCGGGAGGGCCAGATGAGCAGTTCTTC.

The chain recombines TRBV12-3 or TRBV12-4 with TRBJ1-5, with a possible D match to TRBD1 (6 bases). This CDR3 has 13 residues. V was trimmed by 6 bases and J by 3 bases, leaving 9 bases between them. CDR3 loop: CASRQGSNQPQHF. CDR3 nucleotides: TGTGCCAGCAGACAGGGTTCCAATCAGCCCCAGCATTTT.

The chain uses TRBV10-2 and TRBJ1-5, with 9 bases matching TRBD1. CDR1 and CDR2 (germline): WSHSY, SAAADI. CDR3 length: 15 residues. V shed 7 bases, J shed 4 bases, and the junction held 8 bases outside the gene matches. Here the CDR3 DNA reads TGCGCCAGCAACGAAGGACAGGGGTTAAATCAGCCCCAGCATTTT. Residues: CASNEGQGLNQPQHF.

The rearrangement links TRBV29-1 to TRBJ1-5, with TRBD1 identical over 10 bases. The CDR3 covers 16 residues. CDR1 and CDR2 (germline): SQVTM, ANQGSEA. V gave up 6 bases and J gave up 0 bases; unmatched junction bases: 8. The CDR3 protein is CSVTRTGGDSNQPQHF. CDR3 in DNA: TGCAGCGTAACACGGACAGGGGGGGATAGCAATCAGCCCCAGCATTTT.

V usage is TRBV14 and J usage is TRBJ2-7; D possibly corresponds to TRBD2 (5 bases). Germline CDR1 SGHDN, CDR2 FVKESK. V gave up 4 bases and J gave up 4 bases, with 14 bases separating them. The CDR3 runs to 14 residues. The CDR3 DNA reads TGTGCCAGCAGCCCTCGGACGGAGGTATACGAGCAGTACTTC. Translation: CASSPRTEVYEQYF.

The chain has TRBV2 and TRBJ2-3, with TRBD1 as a possible D gene (6 bases). The CDR3 consists of 15 residues. CDR1 and CDR2 from the germline V gene are SNHLY and FYNNEI. Trimming shortened V by 8 bases and J by 0 bases, and 15 bases separated the two germline ends. The CDR3 here is CASQYRDFSTDTQYF. Here the CDR3 DNA reads TGTGCCAGCCAGTACAGGGATTTTAGCACAGATACGCAGTATTTT. Drawing the rest from reference TRBV2 and TRBJ2-3, the complete variable domain is EPEVTQTPSHQVTQMGQEVILRCVPISNHLYFYWYRQILGQKVEFLVSFYNNEISEKSEIFDDQFSVERPDGSNFTLKIRSTKLEDSAMYFCASQYRDFSTDTQYFGPGTRLTVL.

This clone occurred once. This chain joins TRBV9 and TRBJ2-2; 7 bases are shared with TRBD1. The CDR3 spans 17 residues. J gave up 5 bases and V 0 bases, and 10 bases lay outside the gene matches. CDR1 is SGDLS, CDR2 YYNGEE, per germline. In nucleotides, the CDR3 is TGTGCCAGCAGCGTAGATTCCTGGGCAGGGGGTACCGGGGAGCTGTTTTTT. Translating it yields CASSVDSWAGGTGELFF.

The V call is TRBV20-1, the J call TRBJ2-7, with D perhaps TRBD1 (6 bases). The CDR3 has 11 residues. Germline CDR1 reads DFQATT; CDR2 reads SNEGSKA (reference sequence). Trimming left V 6 bases short and J 3 bases short, with 9 bases between. CDR3 in DNA: TGCAGTGCGTGGACAGTCTACGAGCAGTACTTC. It specifies CSAWTVYEQYF.

The chain employs TRBV7-2 and TRBJ2-1; the D is unclear. The CDR3 totals 15 residues. V was trimmed by 5 bases and J by 4 bases, leaving 15 bases between them. CDR1 SGHTA and CDR2 FQGNSA come from the germline V gene. CDR3: CASSPRALSYNEQFF. CDR3 coding DNA: TGTGCCAGCAGCCCTCGGGCCCTGTCGTACAATGAGCAGTTCTTC.

The chain carries TRBV15 and TRBJ1-1; D perhaps matches TRBD1 (5 bases). V lost 8 bases and J lost 2, with 18 bases in between. Germline-derived CDR1 and CDR2 are LNHNV and YYDKDF (reference sequence). The CDR3 runs 15 residues. The CDR3 loop reads CATGKWGDGNTEAFF. The CDR3 nucleotides are TGTGCCACCGGAAAGTGGGGGGACGGAAACACTGAAGCTTTCTTT.

This clone was found once. The chain links TRBV6-5 to TRBJ2-3, with D possibly TRBD1 on 6 matching bases. CDR1 is MNHEY and CDR2 is SVGAGI in the germline V gene. This CDR3 spans 14 amino acids. Trimming cost V 5 bases and J 2 bases, with 11 bases left between them. The CDR3 nucleotides are TGTGCCAGCAGTATGGGACAATTCACAGATACGCAGTATTTT. It codes for CASSMGQFTDTQYF.

The V gene is TRBV6-5, the J gene TRBJ2-5, with 7 bases identical to TRBD2. Germline V gene sequence: CDR1 MNHEY, CDR2 SVGAGI. The V segment lost 4 bases and the J segment 12 bases; nucleotides outside the gene matches: 5. The CDR3 length is 11 residues. The DNA for the CDR3 is TGTGCCAGCAGTTCTAGACTAGCAGAGTACTTC. It encodes CASSSRLAEYF.

J is TRBJ2-7 and V is TRBV2, with D perhaps TRBD2 (6 bases). Germline V gene data show CDR1 as SNHLY and CDR2 as FYNNEI. The ends were cut back, 3 bases at V and 2 bases at J, with 11 bases in the middle. The CDR3 is 14 residues long. CDR3 sequence (DNA): TGTGCCAGCAGTGAGGAATGGACTACCTACGAGCAGTACTTC. Protein product: CASSEEWTTYEQYF.

V and J are TRBV27 and TRBJ1-1, with 8 bases aligning to TRBD1. J lost 5 bases, V lost 2 bases, and 4 bases had no gene match. The CDR3 extends over 14 amino acids. CDR1 is MNHEY, CDR2 SMNVEV, per germline (reference sequence). The CDR3 loop is CASSLGTGLTEAFF. The DNA for the CDR3 is TGTGCCAGCAGTTTAGGGACAGGTCTAACTGAAGCTTTCTTT.

J is TRBJ2-7 and V is TRBV5-4, with D unresolved. The ends were cut back, 1 base at V and 6 bases at J, with 11 bases in the middle. Per the germline V gene, CDR1 is SGHNT and CDR2 is YYREEE (reference sequence). The CDR3 has 13 residues. The CDR3 spells CASSLSVSSEQYF. CDR3 coding DNA: TGTGCCAGCAGCTTGTCGGTCTCATCCGAGCAGTACTTC. Combining the CDR3 with reference TRBV5-4 and TRBJ2-7 gives the whole variable domain ETGVTQSPTHLIKTRGQQVTLRCSSQSGHNTVSWYQQALGQGPQFIFQYYREEENGRGNFPPRFSGLQFPNYSSELNVNALELDDSALYLCASSLSVSSEQYFGPGTRLTVT.

The chain uses TRBV4-2 and TRBJ1-5; D not certain. The germline gives CDR1 LGHNA, CDR2 YNFKEQ. The CDR3 runs 18 residues. V lost 1 base to trimming and J lost 2 bases, with 18 bases between them. CDR3 region: CASSQGVYEISGNQPQHF. The DNA for the CDR3 is TGTGCCAGCAGCCAAGGGGTGTATGAAATCTCGGGCAATCAGCCCCAGCATTTT.

The rearrangement uses TRBV11-3 and TRBJ1-1; a possible D gene is TRBD1 (6 bases). The V end was cut by 5 bases, the J end by 3 bases, with 13 bases between. The CDR3 loop spans 14 amino acids. Per germline, CDR1 SGHNT and CDR2 YENEEA. The CDR3 sequence is CASSRTVRDTEAFF. Here the CDR3 DNA reads TGTGCCAGCAGCCGGACAGTTAGGGACACTGAAGCTTTCTTT.

The chain has TRBV6-4 and TRBJ2-1, with D possibly matching TRBD2 (6 bases). Germline CDR1 reads MRHNA; CDR2 reads SNTAGT. V was pared by 3 bases and J by 2 bases, with 14 bases between. CDR3 size: 16 residues. This chain's CDR3 is CASSDVAVGTYNEQFF. CDR3 nucleotide sequence: TGTGCCAGCAGTGATGTAGCGGTAGGGACCTACAATGAGCAGTTCTTC.